This T cell receptor (beta chain) was recovered during a study of CD8+ T cells in alopecia areata. Extracted from the samples, RNA was reverse transcribed into cDNA to serve as the sequencing template. The protocol was immunoSEQ multiplex PCR, while the TCRdb copy is restricted to in-frame clones and leaves out a portion. This sample has about 64,000 clones; around 40% occur once, and the top ten carry roughly 51%. With 10 bases clipped from V and 0 bases from J, the junction kept 16 bases outside the gene matches. This CDR3 comprises 18 residues. Germline V lookup: CDR1 SGHAT, CDR2 FQNNGV. The sequence derives from a human donor with alopecia areata. Sequencing was carried out using NKG2D-low CD8+ T cells sorted from blood. The chain has TRBV11-2 and TRBJ2-7, with 12 bases fitting TRBD2. The CDR3 spells CATRGPLTSGGSSYEQYF. CDR3 nucleotides: TGTGCCACCCGGGGCCCCTTGACTAGCGGGGGCTCCTCCTACGAGCAGTACTTC.